The rows below give T cell receptor beta chains drawn from one sample of a study of T cells in Graves' hyperthyroidism and ophthalmopathy. MiXCR, applied by TCRdb to the multiplex PCR reads, yields one record per CDR3 protein. The table shows some 300,000 distinct CDR3 sequences, with roughly an eighth occurring only once. Source material: blood. The source of these receptors is a woman in her thirties or forties with Graves' hyperthyroidism. Each CDR3 is given with its conserved first and last residue. D genes are given only for firm matches. For some rows the clone size is stated as once, few or many, or as a class when expanded; others skip it.

J	size	V	D	CDR3	DNA
TRBJ2-3	many	TRBV12-3/TRBV12-4	TRBD2	CATGGGDTQYF	TGTGCCACCGGGGGGGGGGATACGCAGTATTTT
TRBJ1-1	many	TRBV5-1	-	CASSSATVNTEAFF	TGCGCCAGCAGCTCCGCTACAGTGAACACTGAAGCTTTCTTT
TRBJ2-7	many	TRBV12-3/TRBV12-4	-	CASSSDGHSYEQYF	TGTGCCAGCAGTTCTGATGGGCACTCCTACGAGCAGTACTTC
TRBJ2-3	many	TRBV5-8	TRBD2	CASSFSGVTDTQYF	TGTGCCAGCAGCTTTAGCGGGGTCACAGATACGCAGTATTTT
TRBJ2-5	many	TRBV11-2	-	CASSLGTTRYQETQYF	TGTGCCAGCAGCTTAGGGACAACCCGGTACCAAGAGACCCAGTACTTC
TRBJ2-3	few	TRBV20-1	TRBD2	CSARDRLLATDTQYF	TGCAGTGCTAGAGACCGGCTACTAGCGACAGATACGCAGTATTTT
TRBJ1-2	many	TRBV12-3/TRBV12-4	-	CASSPGTNIYSYTF	TGTGCCAGCAGTCCCGGGACAAATATCTATAGCTACACCTTC
TRBJ1-4	many	TRBV12-3/TRBV12-4	-	CASSFGPTNEKLFF	TGTGCCAGCAGTTTTGGACCAACTAATGAAAAACTGTTTTTT
TRBJ2-1	-	TRBV10-2	TRBD2	CASRDYNNEQFF	TGCGCCAGCCGGGACTACAACAATGAGCAGTTCTTC
TRBJ2-2	few	TRBV18	-	CASSPRTVTNTGELFF	TGTGCCAGCTCCCCAAGGACAGTGACGAACACCGGGGAGCTGTTTTTT
TRBJ1-2	many	TRBV6-1	-	CASSEGVRSSIYGYTF	TGTGCCAGCAGTGAAGGGGTGAGATCCTCGATTTATGGCTACACCTTC
TRBJ1-5	many	TRBV12-3/TRBV12-4	TRBD1	CASSRTGAGGNQPQHF	TGTGCCAGCAGCCGAACAGGGGCGGGGGGCAATCAGCCCCAGCATTTT
TRBJ2-7	few	TRBV4-1	-	CASSQARILSSYEQYF	TGCGCCAGCAGCCAAGCGCGGATCCTCAGCTCCTACGAGCAGTACTTC
TRBJ1-2	many	TRBV5-6	TRBD1	CASSWDYGQGKGYTF	TGTGCCAGCAGCTGGGACTATGGACAGGGGAAGGGCTACACCTTC
TRBJ1-2	-	TRBV3-1	TRBD1	CASSQESGGRGLYGYTF	TGTGCCAGCAGCCAAGAATCAGGGGGCAGGGGGCTGTATGGCTACACCTTC
TRBJ1-2	-	TRBV18	-	CASSPQGANYGYTF	TGTGCCAGCTCACCACAAGGTGCTAACTATGGCTACACCTTC
TRBJ1-6	many	TRBV15	TRBD1	CATSRVRGQPNSPLHF	TGTGCCACCAGCAGAGTTCGGGGACAGCCTAATTCACCCCTCCACTTT
TRBJ2-2	many	TRBV19	-	CASSIRQRRGELFF	TGTGCCAGTAGTATCAGGCAGCGGCGAGGGGAGCTGTTTTTT
TRBJ2-1	many	TRBV5-1	TRBD2	CASSPPLRYSGSFRDNEQFF	TGCGCCAGCAGCCCCCCATTGAGATATAGCGGGAGCTTCCGGGACAATGAGCAGTTCTTC
TRBJ2-6	few	TRBV12-5	-	CATYLSGANVLTF	TGTGCTACCTACCTATCTGGGGCCAACGTCCTGACTTTC
TRBJ1-6	few	TRBV2	-	CAIKDSLRTSPLHF	TGTGCCATCAAGGACAGCCTTAGGACCTCACCCCTCCACTTT
TRBJ2-1	many	TRBV7-3	-	CASSSLDRGDEQFF	TGTGCCAGCAGCTCCCTAGATCGAGGCGATGAGCAGTTCTTC
TRBJ1-1	many	TRBV6-1	-	CASSEAKGAGMNTEAFF	TGTGCCAGCAGTGAAGCGAAAGGGGCCGGGATGAACACTGAAGCTTTCTTT
TRBJ2-2	-	TRBV7-2	TRBD2	CASSFLGTSGHTGELFF	TGTGCCAGCAGCTTCCTGGGGACTAGCGGACACACCGGGGAGCTGTTTTTT
TRBJ2-3	many	TRBV28	TRBD1	CASSYRDRGGDTQYF	TGTGCCAGCAGTTACCGGGACAGGGGCGGAGATACGCAGTATTTT
TRBJ2-2	few	TRBV24-1	TRBD1	CATSDHDRDTGELFF	TGTGCCACCAGTGATCACGACAGGGATACCGGGGAGCTGTTTTTT
TRBJ2-5	many	TRBV30	-	CAWLDRFQETQYF	TGTGCCTGGCTAGACAGGTTCCAAGAGACCCAGTACTTC
TRBJ2-5	-	TRBV7-9	-	CASSQKAGHQETQYF	TGTGCCAGCAGTCAAAAGGCGGGGCACCAAGAGACCCAGTACTTC
TRBJ1-5	many	TRBV6-1	-	CASSEVLTAGQPQHF	TGTGCCAGCAGTGAGGTTTTGACAGCGGGTCAGCCCCAGCATTTT
TRBJ2-1	few	TRBV18	-	CASSPPGGGTYNEQFF	TGTGCCAGCTCACCACCGGGAGGGGGTACCTACAATGAGCAGTTCTTC
TRBJ2-7	many	TRBV3-1	-	CASSQGVHEQYF	TGTGCCAGCAGCCAGGGGGTCCACGAGCAGTACTTC
TRBJ2-5	many	TRBV12-3/TRBV12-4	TRBD1	CASSFLDRDEETQYF	TGTGCCAGCAGTTTTCTGGACAGGGATGAAGAGACCCAGTACTTC
TRBJ1-5	-	TRBV30	-	CACQEASRNQPQHF	TGTGCCTGCCAGGAAGCGAGCCGCAATCAGCCCCAGCATTTT
TRBJ2-4	many	TRBV2	-	CASSGTGSIQYF	TGTGCCAGCAGTGGAACAGGGTCCATTCAGTACTTC
TRBJ2-7	many	TRBV24-1	-	CATSDRTGSQAEQYF	TGTGCCACCAGTGACCGTACAGGGTCCCAAGCCGAGCAGTACTTC
TRBJ2-1	once	TRBV11-2	TRBD2	CASSLGASGSYEQFF	TGTGCCAGCAGCTTAGGGGCTAGCGGGAGCTATGAGCAGTTCTTC
TRBJ2-7	few	TRBV6-1	TRBD2	CASSDLLAASSYEQYF	TGTGCCAGCAGTGACTTACTAGCGGCAAGCTCCTACGAGCAGTACTTC
TRBJ1-4	-	TRBV7-9	-	CASSFQATGRRLDEKLFF	TGTGCCAGCAGCTTCCAAGCCACAGGGCGAAGATTGGATGAAAAACTGTTTTTT
TRBJ1-6	many	TRBV29-1	-	CSARVGGAGSPLHF	TGCAGCGCTAGAGTTGGGGGCGCGGGTTCACCCCTCCACTTT
TRBJ2-7	many	TRBV2	-	CASSETGENIYEQYF	TGTGCCAGCAGTGAAACGGGGGAGAATATATACGAGCAGTACTTC
TRBJ2-1	-	TRBV2	-	CASTVAAIRGNEQFF	TGTGCCAGCACAGTGGCGGCCATAAGAGGGAATGAGCAGTTCTTC
TRBJ1-2	many	TRBV7-3	-	CASSLQLNYGYTF	TGTGCCAGCAGCTTACAGTTAAACTATGGCTACACCTTC
TRBJ2-1	many	TRBV6-2/TRBV6-3	TRBD2	CASNTIGLGTNYEQFF	TGTGCCAGCAACACTATTGGGCTCGGGACTAACTATGAGCAGTTCTTC
TRBJ2-7	many	TRBV27	TRBD2	CASSLSGGYEQYF	TGTGCCAGCAGTCTCTCGGGGGGTTACGAGCAGTACTTC
TRBJ1-2	once	TRBV3-1	-	CASSQRTHGYGYTF	TGTGCCAGCAGCCAACGTACCCACGGGTATGGCTACACCTTC